A selection of T cell receptor beta chains follows, all from one sample in a study of blood T cell repertoires in COVID-19. Clones were sequenced by immunoSEQ multiplex PCR, and TCRdb holds only the in-frame ones, with some missing. Counted here are 250,000 to 300,000 clones, roughly 90% occurring once; the ten biggest clones make up about 11%. Sequenced input: peripheral blood. Receptors were obtained from a woman aged 25 to 39 with COVID-19, enrolled during active disease. Both conserved end residues are part of each CDR3. The D gene is left open where the match is weak. Clone size is shown for a subset of rows, as once, few, many or a class of expanded clone.

clone_size j_call d_call v_call cdr3_nt cdr3_aa
once TRBJ2-5 NA TRBV15 TGTGCCACCAGCGCAGAGAAAATTCAGGGCAGGGAGACCCAGTACTTC CATSAEKIQGRETQYF
NA TRBJ2-3 TRBD2 TRBV5-4 TGTGCCAGCAGCCCGGGGACTAGCGGGATGGGGGCCACAGATACGCAGTATTTT CASSPGTSGMGATDTQYF
NA TRBJ2-3 TRBD2 TRBV5-4 TGTGCCAGCAGCTTGGCGGGAGGGCGGGGAGATACGCAGTATTTT CASSLAGGRGDTQYF
once TRBJ2-7 NA TRBV6-2/TRBV6-3 TGTGCCAGCAGTCCCTCTCTGCGCTACGAGCAGTACTTC CASSPSLRYEQYF
NA TRBJ2-7 TRBD2 TRBV6-1 TGTGCCAGCAGTGAAGCCCGGCCTAGCGGGAGGAGGTACGAGCAGTACTTC CASSEARPSGRRYEQYF
NA TRBJ1-4 NA TRBV9 TGTGCCAGCAGCCCCAGGGCGGGGTCGGGTAATGAAAAACTGTTTTTT CASSPRAGSGNEKLFF
NA TRBJ2-1 NA TRBV7-9 TGTGCCAGCACCCCCTGGATGGCGGCCTCCTACAATGAGCAGTTCTTC CASTPWMAASYNEQFF
NA TRBJ1-2 NA TRBV2 TGTGCCAGCTACCTCGAGGGGAGGGGCGGCGGCTACACCTTC CASYLEGRGGGYTF
NA TRBJ1-3 TRBD1 TRBV7-8 TGTGCCAGCAGCTTAGGGGCAGGGGGCACTGGAAACACCATATATTTT CASSLGAGGTGNTIYF
NA TRBJ2-1 TRBD2 TRBV19 TGTGCCAGTAGTGCCCCCGGGGCTAGCGGGATCTACAATGAGCAGTTCTTC CASSAPGASGIYNEQFF
NA TRBJ2-7 TRBD2 TRBV30 TGTGCCTGGAGTCCCGCGATAGCGGGTTCCTACGAGCAGTACTTC CAWSPAIAGSYEQYF
NA TRBJ1-1 NA TRBV6-1 TGTGCCAGCAGTGAAGCTGGGTCTAGGGCTTTCTTT CASSEAGSRAFF
few TRBJ2-3 TRBD1 TRBV29-1 TGCAGCGTTCCGGACAGGGGCCAAGATACGCAGTATTTT CSVPDRGQDTQYF
once TRBJ2-7 TRBD1 TRBV6-5 TGTGCCAGCAGGGACAGGGGTTCGTACGAGCAGTACTTC CASRDRGSYEQYF
NA TRBJ2-7 NA TRBV7-9 TGTGCCAGCAGCTCCGCAGTCTCCTACGAGCAGTACTTC CASSSAVSYEQYF
NA TRBJ1-5 NA TRBV19 TGTGCCAGTAGGACGGGACAAATGAATCGGCGCAATCAGCCCCAGCATTTT CASRTGQMNRRNQPQHF
NA TRBJ1-1 TRBD1 TRBV6-5 TGTGCCAGCAGTCTAGGACAGGTAAACACTGAAGCTTTCTTT CASSLGQVNTEAFF
NA TRBJ1-2 NA TRBV4-3 TGCGCCAGCAGCCAAGATAGATCAGGGGCCTACACCTTC CASSQDRSGAYTF
NA TRBJ1-1 NA TRBV7-2 TGTGCCAGCAGCTCCTACGCTGAAGCTTTCTTT CASSSYAEAFF
NA TRBJ2-5 NA TRBV11-2 TGTGCCAGCAGCTTAGGGGGTCTAGCTTCCGAGACCCAGTACTTC CASSLGGLASETQYF
NA TRBJ1-2 NA TRBV6-2/TRBV6-3 TGTGCCAGCAGTTACTTCGGCGGGGGTAGGGACTATGGCTACACCTTC CASSYFGGGRDYGYTF
NA TRBJ2-5 TRBD1 TRBV3-1/TRBV3-2 TGTGCCAGCAGCCAACGGGCAGGGGGCGGGGAGACCCAGTACTTC CASSQRAGGGETQYF
NA TRBJ2-2 NA TRBV6-2/TRBV6-3 TGTGCCAGCAGTTACAATCTAAACGGGGAGCTGTTTTTT CASSYNLNGELFF
NA TRBJ1-5 NA TRBV21-1 TGTGCCAGCAGCCCACCTTGTGGGGCAGACGATAATAGCAATCAGCCCCAGCATTTT CASSPPCGADDNSNQPQHF
NA TRBJ2-1 NA TRBV4-1 TGCGCCAGCAGCCAAGATCCGGAGGGTTACAATGAGCAGTTCTTC CASSQDPEGYNEQFF
NA TRBJ1-6 NA TRBV6-2/TRBV6-3 TGTGCCAGCAGTTACGGGGATGGGGCCAATTCACCCCTCCACTTT CASSYGDGANSPLHF
NA TRBJ2-7 TRBD1 TRBV27 TGTGCCAGCAGTTTTGACAGGGCCTCCTACGAGCAGTACTTC CASSFDRASYEQYF
NA TRBJ2-5 NA TRBV25-1 TGTGCCAGCACTGTGCGGTCGGGGGACCAAGAGACCCAGTACTTC CASTVRSGDQETQYF
once TRBJ2-7 NA TRBV19 TGTGCCAGTAGTATATCAGCGGTCTCCTACGAGCAGTACTTC CASSISAVSYEQYF
NA TRBJ2-5 NA TRBV20-1 TGCAGTGCTAGTCGGGGCCAAGAGACCCAGTACTTC CSASRGQETQYF
NA TRBJ1-1 NA TRBV12-3/TRBV12-4 TGTGCCAGCAGGCAACTAAGTACTGAAGCTTTCTTT CASRQLSTEAFF
NA TRBJ2-7 TRBD1 TRBV4-3 TGCGCCAGCAGCCACCTGACAGGGGGGACCTACGAGCAGTACTTC CASSHLTGGTYEQYF
NA TRBJ2-7 NA TRBV10-3 TGTGCCAGCCGGGACATCAGCTCCTACGAGCAGTACTTC CASRDISSYEQYF
once TRBJ2-1 NA TRBV28 TGTGCCAGCAGCGATGGGCCGGGGGACAATGAGCAGTTCTTC CASSDGPGDNEQFF
NA TRBJ2-7 TRBD2 TRBV9 TGTGCCAGCAGCCCCGGCGGACTAGCGGGAGGGCCGTTAAACGAGCAGTACTTC CASSPGGLAGGPLNEQYF
NA TRBJ2-7 NA TRBV4-2 TGTGCCAGCAGCCAAGGTGGCAGCGGGTCCTACGAGCAGTACTTC CASSQGGSGSYEQYF
NA TRBJ2-5 TRBD1 TRBV28 TGTGCCAGCAGTCTGCGGACAGGGGTTGAGACCCAGTACTTC CASSLRTGVETQYF
NA TRBJ2-7 TRBD1 TRBV27 TGTGCCAGCAGTCCGCCAGGGGGTCGCGAGCAGTACTTC CASSPPGGREQYF
NA TRBJ1-2 NA TRBV28 TGTGCCATCTCCCTTCGTCAGGGCCCGGCGAGCGGCTACACCTTC CAISLRQGPASGYTF
NA TRBJ1-5 TRBD1 TRBV18 TGTGCCAGCTCACTGGGGGGACAGGGCGAGCAGCCCCAGCATTTT CASSLGGQGEQPQHF
NA TRBJ2-1 TRBD2 TRBV6-1 TGTGCCAGCAGTGAAGCTACTAGCGGCTACTACAATGAGCAGTTCTTC CASSEATSGYYNEQFF